This T cell receptor (beta chain) was identified during a study of monozygotic twins with inflammatory bowel disease. The CDR3 consists of 16 residues. The germline V gene has CDR1 SGDLS and CDR2 YYNGEE. Reprocessing the 5' RACE reads, TCRdb reports a single entry for every CDR3 protein and omits DNA. This sample's table reports about 380,000 distinct CDR3 sequences. The sequenced sample consisted of blood. This sequence originates from a human donor with ulcerative colitis or Crohn's disease, or a healthy co-twin of an affected twin (not recorded which). The chain combines TRBV9 with TRBJ1-6; the D call from TCRdb, TRBD1, cannot be confirmed without DNA. The chain's CDR3 is CASSDRASGGNSPLHF. Using reference TRBV9 and TRBJ1-6 for the parts outside the CDR3, the full variable domain is DSGVTQTPKHLITATGQRVTLRCSPRSGDLSVYWYQQSLDQGLQFLIQYYNGEERAKGNILERFSAQQFPDLHSELNLSSLELGDSALYFCASSDRASGGNSPLHFGNGTRLTVT.